This TCR beta chain was found in a study of shared clonotypes between healthy human individuals. Study in general: CD4 naive and memory got three plates each, CD8 naive two, CD8 memory one. Overall study findings and caveats: Clonotypes shared by all four donors outscored non-shared clonotypes in generation probability. Naive subsets generally exceeded memory subsets in estimated richness.

V dropped 0 bases and J dropped 0 bases, with 7 bases sitting between them. Germline V gene lookup returns CDR1 SGDLS and CDR2 YYNGEE. The CDR3 loop spans 14 amino acids. The DNA input per sorted-subset replicate PCR was around 200 ng, corresponding to some 30,000 T cell genomes. Some clones are missing from TCRdb's copy, which holds only in-frame ones; the method was immunoSEQ multiplex PCR. The sample has millions of clones, more than 90% seen once. Details on this clone: The antigen remains unidentified.

The receptor comes from a man between 18 and 29 years old in good health. Sequenced material: naive CD4+ T cells sorted from blood. Noted subset: CD45RA+ positively selected. This chain links TRBV9 with TRBJ2-7; the D is unclear. Here the CDR3 DNA reads TGTGCCAGCAGCGTAGGGAGCGTCTCCTACGAGCAGTACTTC. Protein sequence: CASSVGSVSYEQYF.